These 13 T cell receptor beta chains were sequenced from one sample in a study of shared clonotypes between healthy human individuals. The data were produced by immunoSEQ multiplex PCR, yet TCRdb's version contains in-frame clones alone and is incomplete. The top ten clones hold roughly 1% of a sample with about 2 million clones, approximately 94% of them seen once. Only CD45RO-negative cells positively selected for CCR7 counted as naive CD8 cells, so terminally differentiated effector memory CD45RA+ cells were excluded. Input material: naive CD8+ T cells sorted from blood. The receptors stem from a man between 18 and 35 years old in good health.

The chain employs TRBV5-3 and TRBJ2-5, with D perhaps matching TRBD2 (6 bases). TRBV5-3 is an ORF, and what it does is uncertain. V was shortened by 4 bases and J by 1 base, with 14 bases between the two germline ends. The CDR3 sequence is 15 residues long. The CDR3 spells CARSLKLATQETQYF. In DNA form, the CDR3 reads TGTGCCAGAAGCCTAAAACTAGCAACCCAAGAGACCCAGTACTTC.

The CDR3 protein is CASSSPGQRETQYF. CDR3 nucleotides: TGTGCCAGCAGTTCCCCGGGACAGCGGGAGACCCAGTACTTC. The rearrangement uses TRBV5-6 and TRBJ2-5; 7 positions match TRBD1. The V gene end was trimmed by 5 bases and the J gene end by 5 bases; junction bases not matched to a gene: 9. Germline CDR1 and CDR2: SGHDT and YYEEEE. The CDR3 is 14 residues long.

The chain combines TRBV5-1 with TRBJ2-5; the match to TRBD2 covers 8 bases. The CDR3 length is 17 residues. The V gene end was trimmed by 0 bases and the J gene end by 0 bases; junction bases not matched to a gene: 7. The V gene's germline CDR1 is SGHRS and CDR2 YFSETQ. The CDR3 sequence is CASSLEASGGYQETQYF. In DNA form, the CDR3 reads TGCGCCAGCAGCTTGGAAGCCTCGGGGGGGTACCAAGAGACCCAGTACTTC.

Comment on this clone: The sample contains more than one DNA sequence encoding this CDR3. This rearrangement joins TRBV6-6 to TRBJ2-3; the match to TRBD2 covers 11 bases. The V and J ends lost 4 bases and 2 bases, in that order; junction bases with no gene match: 2. Germline loops: CDR1 MNHNY, CDR2 SVGAGI (reference sequence). This CDR3 spans 15 amino acids. CDR3 DNA sequence: TGTGCCAGCAGTTTACTAGCGGGGGTCACAGATACGCAGTATTTT. Residues: CASSLLAGVTDTQYF.

The V gene is TRBV6-5, the J gene TRBJ1-1; D is undetermined. V was cut by 4 bases and J by 4 bases, with 13 bases left in between. Looked up from germline, CDR1 is MNHEY and CDR2 is SVGAGI. The CDR3 runs 14 residues. The CDR3 DNA reads as TGTGCCAGCAGTTCCTATAGGGAGGGCACTGAAGCTTTCTTT. It yields the protein CASSSYREGTEAFF.

This sequence joins TRBV9 and TRBJ1-4; a possible D gene is TRBD1 (5 bases). Trimming shortened V by 4 bases and J by 7 bases, and 17 bases separated the two germline ends. Germline-derived CDR1 and CDR2 are SGDLS and YYNGEE. The length of the CDR3 is 15 residues. The DNA for the CDR3 is TGTGCCAGCAGCCCCAGATCGGGGGTGGCTGAAAAACTGTTTTTT. This gives the protein CASSPRSGVAEKLFF.

About this clone itself: Other nucleotide sequences from this sample produce the same CDR3. The chain has TRBV2 and TRBJ2-7; D gene ambiguous. The V end was cut by 6 bases, the J end by 4 bases, with 4 bases between. Germline-derived CDR1 and CDR2 are SNHLY and FYNNEI. The CDR3 contains 10 residues. The CDR3 is CASRDYEQYF. In DNA, the CDR3 is TGTGCCAGCAGAGATTACGAGCAGTACTTC.

The rearrangement uses TRBV11-2 and TRBJ1-1; D gene uncertain. V gave up 2 bases and J gave up 7 bases, with 17 bases separating them. Germline V gene data show CDR1 as SGHAT and CDR2 as FQNNGV. The CDR3 length is 15 residues. The CDR3 DNA sequence: TGTGCCAGCAGCTTACCCACCCAGGTCGATAGTGAAGCTTTCTTT. This gives the protein CASSLPTQVDSEAFF.

The chain combines TRBV10-2 with TRBJ2-7, with a possible D match to TRBD2 (6 bases). Deletions cut 5 bases from V and 2 bases from J, with 13 bases between. CDR1 and CDR2 from the germline V gene are WSHSY and SAAADI. The CDR3 is 14 residues long. The CDR3 sequence is CASSTGTETYEQYF. The CDR3 DNA follows: TGCGCCAGCAGTACCGGGACTGAAACCTACGAGCAGTACTTC.

This chain joins TRBV7-9 and TRBJ2-1; maybe TRBD2 (7 bases). Looked up from germline, CDR1 is SEHNR and CDR2 is FQNEAQ (reference sequence). The germline V and J ends were trimmed by 5 bases and 9 bases, with 23 bases remaining between them. CDR3 length: 16 residues. CDR3: CASSPIFGGGSTEQFF. CDR3 in DNA: TGTGCCAGCAGCCCAATCTTTGGGGGGGGCTCGACTGAGCAGTTCTTC.

V usage is TRBV5-5 and J usage is TRBJ1-2; D is ambiguous. Trimming took 0 bases from V and 2 from J, leaving 8 bases between them. Germline V lookup: CDR1 SGHKS, CDR2 YYEKEE (reference sequence). CDR3 size: 14 residues. For the CDR3, the DNA is TGTGCCAGCAGCTTGGCCGCAGCGAACTATGGCTACACCTTC. Protein product: CASSLAAANYGYTF.

J is TRBJ2-7 and V is TRBV2; TRBD2 matches at 14 bases. Unmatched junction bases numbered 7, after V lost 5 bases and J lost 4 bases. Germline V lookup: CDR1 SNHLY, CDR2 FYNNEI. CDR3 length equals 16 residues. DNA of the CDR3: TGTGCCAGCAGTAAGCTTGGACTAGCGGGGGGTTACGAGCAGTACTTC. Its translation: CASSKLGLAGGYEQYF.

Details on this clone: The same CDR3 is also encoded by other DNA sequences in this sample. This chain connects TRBV27 to TRBJ2-7; D may be TRBD2 (7 bases). V lost 5 bases to trimming and J lost 0 bases, with 17 bases between them. Germline V lookup: CDR1 MNHEY, CDR2 SMNVEV (reference sequence). The CDR3 has 16 residues. Here the CDR3 DNA reads TGTGCCAGCAGTCCTAGCGCGGGGGCTCTCTCCTACGAGCAGTACTTC. This translates into CASSPSAGALSYEQYF.